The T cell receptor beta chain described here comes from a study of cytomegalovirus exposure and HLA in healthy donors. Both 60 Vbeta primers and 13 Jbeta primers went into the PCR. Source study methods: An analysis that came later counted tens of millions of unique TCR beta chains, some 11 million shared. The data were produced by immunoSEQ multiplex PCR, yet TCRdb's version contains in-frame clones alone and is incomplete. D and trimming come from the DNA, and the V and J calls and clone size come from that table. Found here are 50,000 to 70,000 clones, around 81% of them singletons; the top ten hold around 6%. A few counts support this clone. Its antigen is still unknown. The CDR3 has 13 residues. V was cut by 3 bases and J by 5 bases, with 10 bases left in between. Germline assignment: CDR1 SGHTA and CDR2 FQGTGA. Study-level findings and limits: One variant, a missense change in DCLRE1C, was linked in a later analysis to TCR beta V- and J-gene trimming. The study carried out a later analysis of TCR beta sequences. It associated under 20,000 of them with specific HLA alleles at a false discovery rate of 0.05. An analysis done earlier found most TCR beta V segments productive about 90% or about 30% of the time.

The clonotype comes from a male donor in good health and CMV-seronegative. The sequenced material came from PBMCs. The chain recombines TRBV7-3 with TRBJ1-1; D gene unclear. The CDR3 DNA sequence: TGTGCCAGCAGCTTTGGGGAGTTAACTGAAGCTTTCTTT. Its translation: CASSFGELTEAFF.